One and the same sample provided the 4 T cell receptor beta chains below, sequenced in a study of blood T cell repertoires in COVID-19. Assay used: immunoSEQ multiplex PCR; TCRdb lists only in-frame clones, some missing. The table lists approximately 88,000 clones, about 80% of them singletons, with around 21% in the top ten. The sample comprised peripheral blood. The receptors shown here come from a woman of 80 years or more with acute or convalescent COVID-19.

This clone has just a few counts. The chain combines TRBV7-9 with TRBJ2-7; 10 nucleotides agree with TRBD1. Germline CDR1 SEHNR, CDR2 FQNEAQ (reference sequence). The CDR3 consists of 15 residues. Trimming took 6 bases from V and 4 from J; bases not matched to a gene: 9. CDR3 in DNA: TGTGCCAGCAGTCCTCCGCCGGGACAGGGGTACGAGCAGTACTTC. This codes for CASSPPPGQGYEQYF.

This clone was seen just once. The rearrangement links TRBV5-1 to TRBJ2-7; 12 bases align to TRBD2. Germline V lookup: CDR1 SGHRS, CDR2 YFSETQ. This CDR3 is 15 amino acids long. V dropped 1 base and J dropped 3; count of bases not matched to a gene: 2. CDR3 amino acids: CASSLRLAGDYEQYF. The CDR3 nucleotides read TGCGCCAGCAGCTTGCGACTAGCGGGGGACTACGAGCAGTACTTC. Filled out from reference TRBV5-1 and TRBJ2-7, the complete variable domain reads KAGVTQTPRYLIKTRGQQVTLSCSPISGHRSVSWYQQTPGQGLQFLFEYFSETQRNKGNFPGRFSGRQFSNSRSEMNVSTLELGDSALYLCASSLRLAGDYEQYFGPGTRLTVT.

This clone occurred a few times. The gene calls are TRBV27 and TRBJ2-5, with D maybe TRBD1 (5 bases). CDR1 and CDR2 from the germline V gene are MNHEY and SMNVEV (reference sequence). The CDR3 is made up of 14 amino acids. Trimming stripped 6 bases from V and 4 bases from J, with 15 bases between. The CDR3, as DNA: TGTGCCAGCAGCAGGGCCACGAGGATAGAGACCCAGTACTTC. Translated, it gives CASSRATRIETQYF.

This clone turned up a few times. The CDR3 loop is CATSRDSGYGYTF. CDR3 in DNA: TGTGCCACCAGCAGAGATTCAGGGTACGGCTACACCTTC. V and J are TRBV15 and TRBJ1-2, with a weak D call TRBD1 (5 bases). Germline lookup yields CDR1 LNHNV and CDR2 YYDKDF (reference sequence). Trimming took 0 bases from V and 8 from J, leaving 10 bases between them. The CDR3 extends over 13 amino acids.